The clone carrying this T cell receptor (beta chain) was found a few times. No antigen is known for it. These data come from a study of T-cell memory formation after mild COVID-19. The study, taken as a whole, reports: Contracting clones localized mainly to CM and EM when CD4+ and mainly to EMRA when CD8+. Several responding clones turned up in pre-infection memory, indicating that cross-reactive memory may have taken part.

A 5'RACE reaction primed in the constant segment made cDNA libraries of TCR alpha and TCR beta, and these carried sample barcodes and UMIs. In TCRdb, the 5' RACE reads were re-called with MiXCR into one record per CDR3 protein. The sample has roughly 400,000 distinct CDR3 sequences, around 24% seen once; the top ten hold around 9.5%. The sequenced sample consisted of PBMCs or a T cell subset sorted from them (not recorded which). The receptor's source is an adult woman who had mild COVID-19 (a few samples of this study predate the infection). Cell type and time point are not known.

The CDR3 loop reads CASSQVGGNTEAFF. The CDR3 DNA reads TGCGCCAGCAGCCAAGTAGGCGGGAACACTGAAGCTTTCTTT. This chain links TRBV4-1 with TRBJ1-1; no firm D call. Trimming took off 1 base at V and 1 base at J, with 7 bases between the two ends. Germline V gene data show CDR1 as MGHRA and CDR2 as YSYEKL. CDR3 size: 14 residues.